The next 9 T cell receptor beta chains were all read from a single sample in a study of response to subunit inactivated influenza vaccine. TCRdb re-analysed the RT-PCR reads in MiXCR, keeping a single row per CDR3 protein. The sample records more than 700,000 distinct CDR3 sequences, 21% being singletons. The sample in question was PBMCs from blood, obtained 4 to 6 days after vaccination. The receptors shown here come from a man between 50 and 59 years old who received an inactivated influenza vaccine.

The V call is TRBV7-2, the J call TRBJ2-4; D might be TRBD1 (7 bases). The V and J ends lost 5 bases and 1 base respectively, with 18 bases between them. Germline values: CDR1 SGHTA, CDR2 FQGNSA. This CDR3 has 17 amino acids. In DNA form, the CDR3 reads TGTGCCAGCAGCCCTAGAGGAGGGGGCATCGCCAAAAACATTCAGTACTTC. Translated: CASSPRGGGIAKNIQYF.

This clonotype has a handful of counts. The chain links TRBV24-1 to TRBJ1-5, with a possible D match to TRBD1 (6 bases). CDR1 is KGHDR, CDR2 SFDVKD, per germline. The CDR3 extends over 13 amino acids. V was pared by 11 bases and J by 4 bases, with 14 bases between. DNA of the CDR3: TGTGCCATAGGGGGACGGGAAAATCAGCCCCAGCATTTT. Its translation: CAIGGRENQPQHF.

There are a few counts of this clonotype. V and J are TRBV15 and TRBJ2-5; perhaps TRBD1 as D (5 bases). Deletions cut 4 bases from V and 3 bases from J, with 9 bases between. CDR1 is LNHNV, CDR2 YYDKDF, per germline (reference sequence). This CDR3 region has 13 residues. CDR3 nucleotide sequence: TGTGCCACCAGCAAGGACACTGAAGAGACCCAGTACTTC. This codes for CATSKDTEETQYF.

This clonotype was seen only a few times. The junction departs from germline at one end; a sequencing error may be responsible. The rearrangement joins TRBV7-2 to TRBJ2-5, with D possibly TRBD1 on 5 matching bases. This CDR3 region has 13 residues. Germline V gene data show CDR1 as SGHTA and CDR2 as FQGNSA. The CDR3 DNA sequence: TGTGCCAGCAGCTCAACCAGGGCAGAGGCCCAGTACTTC. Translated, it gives CASSSTRAEAQYF. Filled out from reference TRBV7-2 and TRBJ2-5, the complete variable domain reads GAGVSQSPSNKVTEKGKDVELRCDPISGHTALYWYRQSLGQGLEFLIYFQGNSAPDKSGLPSDRFSAERTGGSVSTLTIQRTQQEDSAVYLCASSSTRAEAQYFGPGTRLLVL.

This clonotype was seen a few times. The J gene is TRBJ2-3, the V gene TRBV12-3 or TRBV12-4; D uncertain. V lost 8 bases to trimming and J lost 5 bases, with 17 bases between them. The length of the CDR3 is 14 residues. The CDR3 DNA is TGTGCCAGCGCCCTCGCCCCAGCAAGAGATACGCAGTATTTT. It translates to CASALAPARDTQYF.

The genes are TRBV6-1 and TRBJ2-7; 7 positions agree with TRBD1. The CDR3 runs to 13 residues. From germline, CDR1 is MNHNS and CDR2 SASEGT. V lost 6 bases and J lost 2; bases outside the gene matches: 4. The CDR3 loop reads CASRDRSTYEQYF. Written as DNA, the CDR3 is TGTGCCAGCAGGGACAGGAGTACCTACGAGCAGTACTTC.

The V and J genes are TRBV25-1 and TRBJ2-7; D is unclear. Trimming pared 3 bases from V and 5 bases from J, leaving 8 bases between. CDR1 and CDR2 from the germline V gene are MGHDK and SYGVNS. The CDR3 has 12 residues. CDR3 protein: CASSDRVHEQYF. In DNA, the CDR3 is TGTGCCAGCAGTGATAGGGTGCACGAGCAGTACTTC.

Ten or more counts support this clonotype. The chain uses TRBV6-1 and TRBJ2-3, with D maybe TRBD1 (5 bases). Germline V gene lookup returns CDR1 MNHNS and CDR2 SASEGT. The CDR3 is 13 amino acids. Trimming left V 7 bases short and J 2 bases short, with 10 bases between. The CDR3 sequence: CASIDRNTDTQYF. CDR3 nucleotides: TGTGCCAGCATAGACAGAAACACAGATACGCAGTATTTT.

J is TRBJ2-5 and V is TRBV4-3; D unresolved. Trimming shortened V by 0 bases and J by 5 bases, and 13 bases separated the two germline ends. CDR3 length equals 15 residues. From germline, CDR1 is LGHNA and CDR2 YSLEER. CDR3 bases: TGCGCCAGCAGCCAAGATCAGTTGACTTTCGAGACCCAGTACTTC. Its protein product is CASSQDQLTFETQYF.